One and the same sample provided the 15 T cell receptor beta chains below, sequenced in a study of beta chain features in type 1 diabetes. Study results and limitations: Patients with Type 1 diabetes showed moderately but significantly shorter TCRB CDR3s in all four CD4+ subsets.

Expressed TCRB transcripts were sequenced after all isolated RNA was converted to cDNA. TCRdb's table, derived via immunoSEQ multiplex PCR, lists solely in-frame clones and lacks some. The sample has some 660,000 clones, over 11% seen once; the top ten hold approximately 0.043%. For these TCRs, the target antigens are not known. Source material: naive CD4+ T cells from blood. These receptors came from a young man with type 1 diabetes.

The chain couples TRBV6-1 to TRBJ1-5, with D unclear. This CDR3 is built from 13 residues. The ends were cut back, 1 base at V and 3 bases at J, with 4 bases in the middle. The germline CDR1 and CDR2 sequences are MNHNS and SASEGT. CDR3 coding DNA: TGTGCCAGCAGTGAAGGGTTCAATCAGCCCCAGCATTTT. This translates into CASSEGFNQPQHF.

This clone came up a few times. The junction departs from germline at one end; a sequencing error may be responsible. The rearrangement links TRBV18 to TRBJ2-5; 11 nucleotides align to TRBD2. Germline values: CDR1 KGHSH, CDR2 LQKENI. The CDR3 has 15 amino acids. In DNA, the CDR3 is TGTGCCAGCTCCCCACTAGCGGGAGTCCCAGAGACCCAGTACTTC. Its protein product is CASSPLAGVPETQYF.

A few counts support this clone. CDR3: CSVGGQGGKNTEAFF. DNA for the CDR3: TGCAGCGTTGGGGGACAGGGGGGCAAGAACACTGAAGCTTTCTTT. This chain joins TRBV29-1 and TRBJ1-1, with TRBD1 identical over 11 bases. The CDR3 has 15 amino acids. Germline loops: CDR1 SQVTM, CDR2 ANQGSEA. V shed 4 bases and J 1 base; nucleotides not matched to a gene: 5.

This clone was counted only a few times. Here the CDR3 reads CASSPTGSPRETQYF. Written as DNA, the CDR3 is TGTGCCAGCAGCCCCACAGGGTCCCCTAGAGAGACCCAGTACTTC. V usage is TRBV9 and J usage is TRBJ2-5, with TRBD1 as a possible D gene (6 bases). The CDR3 length is 15 residues. Germline V lookup: CDR1 SGDLS, CDR2 YYNGEE. Trimming stripped 4 bases from V and 4 bases from J, with 17 bases between.

This clone was seen a handful of times. The chain has TRBV5-4 and TRBJ2-1; 8 bases align to TRBD2. CDR1 is SGHNT and CDR2 is YYREEE in the germline V gene (reference sequence). CDR3 length equals 15 residues. Germline trimming cut 4 bases from V and 3 bases from J; bases unmatched to any gene: 6. The DNA of the CDR3 is TGTGCCAGCAGCCAGGGACTAGGAGACTACAATGAGCAGTTCTTC. As protein: CASSQGLGDYNEQFF.

This clone was observed a few times. The CDR3 sequence is CASGLVPGTDTQYF. CDR3 bases: TGTGCTAGTGGTTTGGTACCGGGGACAGATACGCAGTATTTT. The V gene is TRBV12-5, the J gene TRBJ2-3; perhaps TRBD2 as D (5 bases). V lost 0 bases, J lost 3 bases, and 7 bases lay in between. The CDR3 length is 14 residues. Germline assignment: CDR1 LGHNT and CDR2 FRNRAP.

This chain uses TRBV7-9 with TRBJ1-4, with D possibly matching TRBD1 (5 bases). V lost 4 bases to trimming and J lost 0 bases, with 9 bases between them. CDR3 size: 15 residues. Looked up from germline, CDR1 is SEHNR and CDR2 is FQNEAQ (reference sequence). The CDR3 is CASSSTGATNEKLFF. CDR3 bases: TGTGCCAGCAGCTCTACGGGGGCAACTAATGAAAAACTGTTTTTT.

The rearrangement links TRBV19 to TRBJ2-5; D gene unclear. The CDR3 sequence is 15 residues long. V was shortened by 3 bases and J by 1 base, with 12 bases between the two germline ends. CDR1 LNHDA and CDR2 SQIVND come from the germline V gene (reference sequence). The CDR3 DNA is TGTGCCAGTAGTATGATAAGGGCCTCCCAAGAGACCCAGTACTTC. This gives the protein CASSMIRASQETQYF.

The sample holds a few counts of this clone. The chain combines TRBV7-2 with TRBJ2-7; 9 nucleotides agree with TRBD1. The V gene's germline CDR1 is SGHTA and CDR2 FQGNSA. The CDR3 extends over 16 amino acids. V gave up 1 base and J gave up 5 bases; unmatched junction bases: 9. CDR3 nucleotide sequence: TGTGCCAGCAGCTTAGATCTAACGGGACAGGGCCACGAGCAGTACTTC. It specifies CASSLDLTGQGHEQYF.

This clone was observed a few times. This chain links TRBV28 with TRBJ2-7; perhaps D is TRBD1 or TRBD2 (7 bases each). This CDR3 is built from 13 residues. Germline V gene sequence: CDR1 MDHEN, CDR2 SYDVKM. The V and J ends lost 10 bases and 7 bases respectively, with 20 bases between them. The CDR3, as DNA: TGTGCCATCGGGGGGACAGTATCTCGGGAGCAGTACTTC. This codes for CAIGGTVSREQYF.

This clone was seen a few times. This sequence joins TRBV30 and TRBJ2-1, with 7 bases identical to TRBD1. Germline lookup yields CDR1 GTSNPN and CDR2 SVGIG (reference sequence). Germline trimming cut 8 bases from V and 2 bases from J; bases unmatched to any gene: 6. CDR3 length equals 13 residues. CDR3 DNA sequence: TGTGCCCGAGGGGACAGAGCCTACAATGAGCAGTTCTTC. This sequence encodes CARGDRAYNEQFF.

This clone has just a few counts. The V gene is TRBV15, the J gene TRBJ2-5; D unclear. Between the trimmed V and J ends, which lost 1 base and 5 bases, there was a span of 5 bases. The CDR3 is 12 amino acids. The V gene's germline CDR1 is LNHNV and CDR2 YYDKDF (reference sequence). Here the CDR3 reads CATSRALETQYF. In DNA, the CDR3 is TGTGCCACCAGCAGAGCCCTGGAGACCCAGTACTTC.

This clone occurred a few times. The chain is built from TRBV7-9 and TRBJ1-5, with a possible D match to TRBD1 (5 bases). Trimming cost V 0 bases and J 4 bases, with 7 bases left between them. Germline V gives CDR1 SEHNR, CDR2 FQNEAQ (reference sequence). This CDR3 is 14 amino acids long. CDR3 sequence: CASSLAAGNQPQHF. CDR3 sequence (DNA): TGTGCCAGCAGCTTAGCGGCAGGGAATCAGCCCCAGCATTTT. The full variable domain, with the rest looked up from reference TRBV7-9 and TRBJ1-5, is DTGVSQNPRHKITKRGQNVTFRCDPISEHNRLYWYRQTLGQGPEFLTYFQNEAQLEKSRLLSDRFSAERPKGSFSTLEIQRTEQGDSAMYLCASSLAAGNQPQHFGDGTRLSIL.

This rearrangement joins TRBV9 to TRBJ2-3, with 9 bases identical to TRBD1. Trimming removed 4 bases from V and 1 base from J; junction bases left unmatched: 16. CDR1 is SGDLS and CDR2 is YYNGEE in the germline V gene. CDR3 size: 19 residues. The CDR3 bases are TGTGCCAGCAGCTCCGGACAGGGGACCAGAGTATTGCGCACAGATACGCAGTATTTT. As protein: CASSSGQGTRVLRTDTQYF.

The V and J genes are TRBV30 and TRBJ2-7, with D hard to call. Germline-derived CDR1 and CDR2 are GTSNPN and SVGIG (reference sequence). The CDR3 has 11 amino acids. The V gene lost 2 bases and the J gene lost 2 bases, with 4 bases spanning the gap. CDR3 nucleotide sequence: TGTGCCTGGAGTACCCCCTACGAGCAGTACTTC. The encoded protein is CAWSTPYEQYF.